The present T cell receptor beta chain was sequenced within a study of cytomegalovirus exposure and HLA in healthy donors. Researchers ran the PCR with 60 Vbeta and 13 Jbeta primers. In the source study's methods: Approximately 12 million of roughly 81 million unique TCR beta chains were shared, per a later count. Only in-frame clones appear in the TCRdb table, and some are missing; sequencing was by immunoSEQ multiplex PCR. V, J and clone size reflect that table, while D and trimming were determined from the DNA. The sample holds about 190,000 clones, 60% to 80% seen once. CDR3 length equals 15 residues. CDR1 is MNHNS, CDR2 SASEGT, per germline. V shed 8 bases, J shed 7 bases, and the junction held 11 bases outside the gene matches. Likely unrecorded immune exposures existed in these nominally healthy donors.

What was sequenced was PBMCs. The receptor's source is a woman younger than 45 in good health and CMV-seropositive. The rearrangement joins TRBV6-1 to TRBJ1-6; 7 bases line up with TRBD1. CDR3 bases: TGTGCCAGCTTGGGACGGACAGGACCCAATTCACCCCTCCACTTT. Translated: CASLGRTGPNSPLHF.